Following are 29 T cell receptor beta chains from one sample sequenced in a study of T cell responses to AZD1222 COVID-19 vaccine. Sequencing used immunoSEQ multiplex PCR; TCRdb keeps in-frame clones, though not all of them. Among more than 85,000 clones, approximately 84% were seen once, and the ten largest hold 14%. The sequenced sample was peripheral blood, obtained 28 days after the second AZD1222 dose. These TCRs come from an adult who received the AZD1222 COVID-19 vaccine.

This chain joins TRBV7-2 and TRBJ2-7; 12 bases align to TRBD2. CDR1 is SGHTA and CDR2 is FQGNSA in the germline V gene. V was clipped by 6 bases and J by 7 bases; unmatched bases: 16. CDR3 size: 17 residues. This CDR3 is CASSFQMTGTSGSEQYF. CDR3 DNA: TGTGCCAGCAGTTTTCAGATGACCGGGACTAGCGGGTCTGAGCAGTACTTC.

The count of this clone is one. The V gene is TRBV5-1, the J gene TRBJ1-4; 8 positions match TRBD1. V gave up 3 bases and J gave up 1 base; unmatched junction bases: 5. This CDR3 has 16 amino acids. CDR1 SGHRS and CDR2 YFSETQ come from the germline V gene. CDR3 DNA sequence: TGCGCCAGCAGCTCGACAGGGGCTGGAACTAATGAAAAACTGTTTTTT. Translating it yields CASSSTGAGTNEKLFF.

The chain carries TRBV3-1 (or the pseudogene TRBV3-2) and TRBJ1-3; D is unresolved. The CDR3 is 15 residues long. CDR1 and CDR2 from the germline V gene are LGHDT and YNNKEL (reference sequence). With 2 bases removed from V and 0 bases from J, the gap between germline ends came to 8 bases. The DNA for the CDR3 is TGTGCCAGCAGCCAAACACACCGCTCTGGAAACACCATATATTTT. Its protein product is CASSQTHRSGNTIYF.

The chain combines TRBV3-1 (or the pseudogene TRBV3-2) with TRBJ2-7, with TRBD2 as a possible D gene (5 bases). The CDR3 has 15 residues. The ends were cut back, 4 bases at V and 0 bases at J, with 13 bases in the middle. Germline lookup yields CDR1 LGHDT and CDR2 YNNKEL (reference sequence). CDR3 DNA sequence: TGTGCCAGCAGCCCTGAGGGCGGATACTCCTACGAGCAGTACTTC. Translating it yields CASSPEGGYSYEQYF.

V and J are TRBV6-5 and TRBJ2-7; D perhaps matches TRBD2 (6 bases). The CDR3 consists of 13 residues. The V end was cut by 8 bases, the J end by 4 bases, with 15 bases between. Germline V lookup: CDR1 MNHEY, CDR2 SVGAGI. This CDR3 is CASRAGHPYEQYF. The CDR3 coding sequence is TGTGCCAGCCGAGCGGGCCATCCATACGAGCAGTACTTC.

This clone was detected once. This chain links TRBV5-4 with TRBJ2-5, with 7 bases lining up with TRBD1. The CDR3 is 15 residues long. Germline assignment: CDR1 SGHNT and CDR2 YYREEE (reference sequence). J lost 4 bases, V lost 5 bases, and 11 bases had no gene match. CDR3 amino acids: CASSSRQGRGETQYF. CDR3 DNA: TGTGCCAGCAGTAGCCGACAGGGAAGGGGAGAGACCCAGTACTTC.

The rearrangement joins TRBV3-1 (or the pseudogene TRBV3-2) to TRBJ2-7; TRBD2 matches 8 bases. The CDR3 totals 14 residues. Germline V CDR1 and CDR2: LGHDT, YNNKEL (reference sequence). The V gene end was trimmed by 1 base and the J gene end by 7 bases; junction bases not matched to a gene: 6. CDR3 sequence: CASSQGTSTGEQYF. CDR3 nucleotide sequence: TGTGCCAGCAGCCAAGGGACTAGCACCGGGGAGCAGTACTTC.

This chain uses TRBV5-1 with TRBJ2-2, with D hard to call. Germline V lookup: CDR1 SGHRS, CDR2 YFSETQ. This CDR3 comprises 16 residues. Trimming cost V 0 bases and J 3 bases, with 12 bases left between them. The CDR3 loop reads CASSLGRNPDTGELFF. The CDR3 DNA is TGCGCCAGCAGCTTGGGACGAAATCCAGACACCGGGGAGCTGTTTTTT.

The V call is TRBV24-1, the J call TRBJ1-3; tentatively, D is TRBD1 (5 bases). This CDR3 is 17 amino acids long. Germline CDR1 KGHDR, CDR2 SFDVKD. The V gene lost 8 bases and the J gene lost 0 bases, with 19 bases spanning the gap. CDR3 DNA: TGTGCCACCATTCATCCGGGGCAGTTATTCTCTGGAAACACCATATATTTT. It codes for CATIHPGQLFSGNTIYF.

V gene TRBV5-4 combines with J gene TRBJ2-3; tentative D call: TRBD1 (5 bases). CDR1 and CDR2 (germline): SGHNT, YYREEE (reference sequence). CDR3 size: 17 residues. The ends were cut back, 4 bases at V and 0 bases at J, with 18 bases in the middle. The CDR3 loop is CASSPPFAGASTDTQYF. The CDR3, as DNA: TGTGCCAGCAGCCCTCCCTTTGCTGGGGCTAGCACAGATACGCAGTATTTT.

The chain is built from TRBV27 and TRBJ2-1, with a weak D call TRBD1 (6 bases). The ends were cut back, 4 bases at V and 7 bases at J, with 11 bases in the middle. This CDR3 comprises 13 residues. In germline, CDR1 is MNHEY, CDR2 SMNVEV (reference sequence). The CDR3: CASSSSRGNEQFF. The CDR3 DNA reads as TGTGCCAGCAGTTCATCAAGGGGGAATGAGCAGTTCTTC.

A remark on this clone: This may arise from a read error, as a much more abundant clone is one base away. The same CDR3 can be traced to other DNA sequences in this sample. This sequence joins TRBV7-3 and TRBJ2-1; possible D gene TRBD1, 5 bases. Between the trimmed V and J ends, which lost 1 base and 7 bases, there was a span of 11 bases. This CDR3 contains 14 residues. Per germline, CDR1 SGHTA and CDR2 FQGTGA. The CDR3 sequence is CASSLSPGSNEQFF. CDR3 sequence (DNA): TGTGCCAGCAGCTTAAGTCCAGGGTCAAATGAGCAGTTCTTC.

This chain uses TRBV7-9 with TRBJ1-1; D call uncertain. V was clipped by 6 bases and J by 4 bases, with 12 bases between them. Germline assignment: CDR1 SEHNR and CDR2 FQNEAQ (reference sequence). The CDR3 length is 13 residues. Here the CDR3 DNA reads TGTGCCAGCAGGGAGGGCGCGGGCACTGAAGCTTTCTTT. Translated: CASREGAGTEAFF.

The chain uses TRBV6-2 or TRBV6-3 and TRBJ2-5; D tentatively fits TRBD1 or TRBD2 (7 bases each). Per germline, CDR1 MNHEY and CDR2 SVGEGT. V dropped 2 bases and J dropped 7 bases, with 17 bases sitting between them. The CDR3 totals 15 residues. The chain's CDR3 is CASSYPGGELVTQYF. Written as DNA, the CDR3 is TGTGCCAGCAGTTACCCAGGGGGGGAGCTGGTGACCCAGTACTTC.

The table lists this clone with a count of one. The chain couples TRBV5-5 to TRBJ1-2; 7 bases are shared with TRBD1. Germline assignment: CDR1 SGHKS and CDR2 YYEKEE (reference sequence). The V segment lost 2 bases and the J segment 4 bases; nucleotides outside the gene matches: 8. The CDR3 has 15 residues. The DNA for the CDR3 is TGTGCCAGCAGCTTAGGAGTTGACAGGGCCTATGGCTACACCTTC. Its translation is CASSLGVDRAYGYTF.

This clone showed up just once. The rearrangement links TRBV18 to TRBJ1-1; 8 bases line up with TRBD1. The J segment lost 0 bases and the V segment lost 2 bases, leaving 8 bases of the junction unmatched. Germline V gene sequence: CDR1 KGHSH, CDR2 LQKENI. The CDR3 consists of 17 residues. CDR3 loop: CASSPKEQGGMNTEAFF. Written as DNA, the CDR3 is TGTGCCAGCTCACCAAAGGAACAGGGGGGGATGAACACTGAAGCTTTCTTT.

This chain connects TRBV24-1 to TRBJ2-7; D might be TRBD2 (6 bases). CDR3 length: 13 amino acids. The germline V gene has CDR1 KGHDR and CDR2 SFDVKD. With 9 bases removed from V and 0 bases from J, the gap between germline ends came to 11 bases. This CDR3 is CATASGSSYEQYF. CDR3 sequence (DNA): TGTGCCACCGCCTCCGGGAGCTCCTACGAGCAGTACTTC.

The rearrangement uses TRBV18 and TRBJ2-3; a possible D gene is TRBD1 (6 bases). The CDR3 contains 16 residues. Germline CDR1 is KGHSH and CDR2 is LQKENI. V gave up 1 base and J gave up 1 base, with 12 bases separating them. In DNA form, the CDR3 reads TGTGCCAGCTCACCACTACCCCCAGGGGGCACAGATACGCAGTATTTT. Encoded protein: CASSPLPPGGTDTQYF.

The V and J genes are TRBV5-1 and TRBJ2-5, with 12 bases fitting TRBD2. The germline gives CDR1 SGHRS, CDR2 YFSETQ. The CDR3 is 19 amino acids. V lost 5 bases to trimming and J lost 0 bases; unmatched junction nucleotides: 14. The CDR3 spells CASSRDPLAGGPNQETQYF. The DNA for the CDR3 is TGCGCCAGCAGTCGCGACCCACTAGCGGGGGGACCTAACCAAGAGACCCAGTACTTC.

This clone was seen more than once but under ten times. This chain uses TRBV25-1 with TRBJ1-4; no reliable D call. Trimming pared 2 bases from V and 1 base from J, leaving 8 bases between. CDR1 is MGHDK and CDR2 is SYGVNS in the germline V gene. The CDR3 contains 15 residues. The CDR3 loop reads CASSEDQETNEKLFF. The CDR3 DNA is TGTGCCAGCAGTGAAGACCAAGAAACTAATGAAAAACTGTTTTTT.

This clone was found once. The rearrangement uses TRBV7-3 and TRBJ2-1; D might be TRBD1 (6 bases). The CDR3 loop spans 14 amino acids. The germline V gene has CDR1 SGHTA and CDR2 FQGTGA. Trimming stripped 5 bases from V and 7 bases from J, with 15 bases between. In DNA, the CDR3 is TGTGCCAGCAGCATTACAGGGACGGGGAATGAGCAGTTCTTC. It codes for CASSITGTGNEQFF.

CDR3 protein: CASSPPTGITEAFF. The CDR3 DNA is TGTGCCAGCAGCCCCCCGACAGGGATCACTGAAGCTTTCTTT. The rearrangement uses TRBV7-9 and TRBJ1-1; TRBD1 agrees at 7 bases. This CDR3 spans 14 amino acids. The junction had 7 bases not matched to a gene; V was cut back by 5 bases and J by 4 bases. CDR1 and CDR2 (germline): SEHNR, FQNEAQ (reference sequence).

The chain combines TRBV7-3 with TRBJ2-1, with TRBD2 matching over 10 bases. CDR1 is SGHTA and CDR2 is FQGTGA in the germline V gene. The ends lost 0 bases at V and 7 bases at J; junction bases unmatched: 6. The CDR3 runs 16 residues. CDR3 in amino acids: CASSLTGTSAQNEQFF. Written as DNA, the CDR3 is TGTGCCAGCAGCTTAACAGGGACTAGCGCCCAAAATGAGCAGTTCTTC.

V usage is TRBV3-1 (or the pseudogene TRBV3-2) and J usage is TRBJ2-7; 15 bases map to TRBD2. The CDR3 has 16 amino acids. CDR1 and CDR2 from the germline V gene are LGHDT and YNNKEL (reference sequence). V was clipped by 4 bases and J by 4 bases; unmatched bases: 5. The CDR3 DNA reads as TGTGCCAGCAGCCCCGGGACTAGCGGGAGGCTATACGAGCAGTACTTC. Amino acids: CASSPGTSGRLYEQYF.

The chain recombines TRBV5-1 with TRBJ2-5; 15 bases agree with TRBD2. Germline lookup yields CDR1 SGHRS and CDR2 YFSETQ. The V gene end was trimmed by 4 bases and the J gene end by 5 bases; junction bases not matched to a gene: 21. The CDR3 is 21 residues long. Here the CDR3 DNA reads TGCGCCAGCAGCCTGGGACTAGCGGGAGGCACGTGGCTTCGGGGCTTGGAGACCCAGTACTTC. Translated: CASSLGLAGGTWLRGLETQYF.

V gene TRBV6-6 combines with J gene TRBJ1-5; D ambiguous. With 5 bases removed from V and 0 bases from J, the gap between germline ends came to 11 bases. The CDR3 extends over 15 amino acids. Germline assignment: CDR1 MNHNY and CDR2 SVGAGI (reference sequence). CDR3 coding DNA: TGTGCCAGCAGTCCCGGGGTGAATAGCAATCAGCCCCAGCATTTT. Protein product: CASSPGVNSNQPQHF.

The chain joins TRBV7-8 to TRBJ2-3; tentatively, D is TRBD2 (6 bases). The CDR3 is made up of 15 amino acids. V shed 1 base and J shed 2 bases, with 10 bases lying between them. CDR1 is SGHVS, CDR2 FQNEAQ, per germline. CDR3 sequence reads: CASSLDGGPTDTQYF. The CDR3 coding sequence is TGTGCCAGCAGCTTAGACGGGGGACCCACAGATACGCAGTATTTT. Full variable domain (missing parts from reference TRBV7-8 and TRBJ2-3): GAGVSQSPRYKVAKRGQDVALRCDPISGHVSLFWYQQALGQGPEFLTYFQNEAQLDKSGLPSDRFFAERPEGSVSTLKIQRTQQEDSAVYLCASSLDGGPTDTQYFGPGTRLTVL.

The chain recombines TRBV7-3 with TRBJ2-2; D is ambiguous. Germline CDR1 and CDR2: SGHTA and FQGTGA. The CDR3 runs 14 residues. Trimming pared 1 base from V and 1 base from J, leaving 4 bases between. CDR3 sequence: CASSLSKNTGELFF. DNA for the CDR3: TGTGCCAGCAGCTTAAGCAAGAACACCGGGGAGCTGTTTTTT.

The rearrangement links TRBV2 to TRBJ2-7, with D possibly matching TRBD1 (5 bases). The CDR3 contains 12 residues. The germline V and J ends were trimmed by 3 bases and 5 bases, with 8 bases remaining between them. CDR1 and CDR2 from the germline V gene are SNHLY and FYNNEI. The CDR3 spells CASSEQGDEQYF. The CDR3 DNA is TGTGCCAGCAGTGAGCAGGGTGACGAGCAGTACTTC.